The clone carrying this T cell receptor beta chain was seen at least ten times. Time point given: before trial treatment. Every donor's regimen consisted of nivolumab, ipilimumab, aspirin, low-dose cyclophosphamide and low-dose radiotherapy. This sample was included in a study of low-dose radiotherapy and immunotherapy resistance in tumors. Alpha- and beta-chain coverage of first-strand cDNA came from TRAV- and TRBV-specific primers. The authors ran 15 to 25 PCR cycles to amplify TCRs with a constant-region primer and V-primer adapter. TCRdb fed the reads into MiXCR, producing one record per CDR3 protein. The repertoire holds some 71,000 distinct CDR3 sequences, with around a third as singletons. This receptor was taken from a female donor with ovarian cancer. The source was PBMCs, collected before treatment.

CDR3 sequence (DNA): TGTGCCAGCAGTTTAAGGGGAACCGGGGCCAACGTCCTGACTTTC. This codes for CASSLRGTGANVLTF. The chain carries TRBV28 and TRBJ2-6, with D perhaps matching TRBD1 (5 bases). Germline lookup yields CDR1 MDHEN and CDR2 SYDVKM. The ends were cut back, 2 bases at V and 4 bases at J, with 9 bases in the middle. The CDR3 loop spans 15 amino acids.